Sequencing of this T cell receptor beta chain was carried out in a study of blood T cells in healthy people across ages. In the case of this clonotype: What it recognizes is unknown.

A J-beta primer mix and a sample-barcoded 5' primer were used in a second PCR of roughly 6 to 11 cycles. A single record per CDR3 protein comes from TCRdb applying MiXCR to the 5' RACE reads. Counted here are about 1 million distinct CDR3 sequences, around 43% occurring once; the ten biggest clones make up around 18%. Germline loops: CDR1 MNHEY, CDR2 SVGAGI. V shed 2 bases and J shed 1 base, with 8 bases lying between them. This CDR3 has 14 residues. Findings and caveats of the study: In older individuals, TCR beta diversity per million T cells was lower, falling roughly linearly with age.

This clonotype originated in a woman aged 55-69 years in good health. The sequenced sample consisted of blood. The V and J genes are TRBV6-5 and TRBJ2-5, with D unclear. The CDR3 sequence is CASSYNQVQETQYF. DNA of the CDR3: TGTGCCAGCAGTTACAACCAGGTCCAAGAGACCCAGTACTTC.